One sample yielded the 8 T cell receptor beta chains listed below, sequenced in a study of radiation and T cells in renal cell carcinoma. The treatment was: treatment-naive control, cytoreductive nephrectomy. Clones were read by immunoSEQ multiplex PCR, and TCRdb kept only the in-frame ones, dropping some. The data show approximately 16,000 clones, around 58% seen once. Sequencing was performed on tumor tissue, taken from a patient whose treatment was nephrectomy without radiotherapy. The receptors originated from a man in his forties or fifties with renal cell carcinoma.

The chain carries TRBV19 and TRBJ2-7, with 8 bases identical to TRBD2. J gave up 2 bases and V 10 bases, and 13 bases lay outside the gene matches. The CDR3 sequence is 15 residues long. Germline CDR1 and CDR2: LNHDA and SQIVND (reference sequence). The CDR3 DNA is TGTGCCAATTCGACTAGCGTCCTAAGGGCCTACGAGCAGTACTTC. Translating it yields CANSTSVLRAYEQYF.

CDR3 loop: CSVPTPQVTGGRYGYTF. The CDR3 DNA reads TGCAGCGTTCCCACCCCCCAGGTGACAGGGGGCCGCTATGGCTACACCTTC. The chain has TRBV29-1 and TRBJ1-2, with 10 bases identical to TRBD1. This CDR3 spans 17 amino acids. The junction had 16 bases not matched to a gene; V was cut back by 5 bases and J by 4 bases. The germline CDR1 and CDR2 sequences are SQVTM and ANQGSEA.

The chain couples TRBV4-1 to TRBJ2-2, with D hard to call. Trimming shortened V by 0 bases and J by 7 bases, and 6 bases separated the two germline ends. Germline assignment: CDR1 MGHRA and CDR2 YSYEKL. This CDR3 contains 13 residues. DNA for the CDR3: TGCGCCAGCAGCCAAGATAATGACGGGGAGCTGTTTTTT. Protein product: CASSQDNDGELFF.

The rearrangement uses TRBV19 and TRBJ2-1; D might be TRBD2 (5 bases). The CDR3 runs 13 residues. Germline CDR1 and CDR2: LNHDA and SQIVND (reference sequence). V was trimmed by 4 bases and J by 7 bases, leaving 11 bases between them. The CDR3 reads CASSTGTGNEQFF. For the CDR3, the DNA is TGTGCCAGTAGTACAGGTACGGGGAATGAGCAGTTCTTC.

The chain is built from TRBV7-6 and TRBJ2-3; TRBD2 is a possible D gene (6 bases). CDR1 is SGHVS, CDR2 FNYEAQ, per germline. CDR3 size: 15 residues. The V and J ends lost 5 bases and 1 base respectively, with 13 bases between them. The CDR3 DNA is TGTGCCAGCAGCCTGACATCGGGAGGCACAGATACGCAGTATTTT. The encoded protein is CASSLTSGGTDTQYF.

V usage is TRBV30 and J usage is TRBJ2-4, with D perhaps matching TRBD2 (5 bases). The CDR3 totals 14 residues. Looked up from germline, CDR1 is GTSNPN and CDR2 is SVGIG (reference sequence). V shed 0 bases and J shed 8 bases, with 14 bases lying between them. The CDR3 loop is CAWSVVDLEDIQYF. CDR3 sequence (DNA): TGTGCCTGGAGTGTAGTGGACTTGGAGGACATTCAGTACTTC.

This clone was seen a few times. The chain is built from TRBV6-5 and TRBJ1-1; D not resolved. CDR1 is MNHEY and CDR2 is SVGAGI in the germline V gene. The CDR3 contains 12 residues. V gave up 2 bases and J gave up 7 bases, with 8 bases separating them. CDR3 in amino acids: CASSYREDEAFF. As DNA, the CDR3 is TGTGCCAGCAGTTACAGGGAGGATGAAGCTTTCTTT.

The chain couples TRBV5-1 to TRBJ2-7; D unclear. CDR3 length equals 13 residues. Germline V gene data show CDR1 as SGHRS and CDR2 as YFSETQ. The V end was cut by 4 bases, the J end by 3 bases, with 11 bases between. This CDR3 reads CASSVGPSYEQYF. CDR3 coding DNA: TGCGCCAGCAGCGTCGGGCCCAGCTACGAGCAGTACTTC.